Listed here is a single TCR beta chain. Its antigen is unidentified. The data were taken from a study of cytomegalovirus exposure and HLA in healthy donors. The PCR used 60 Vbeta and 13 Jbeta primers. Produced via immunoSEQ multiplex PCR; TCRdb's table is partial and in-frame only. This sample contains about 70,000 clones. Whole-study results and caveats: Many donors carried some public TCRs, although rarity characterized most TCR sequences. The only immune exposure information that was available was CMV serostatus. The authors confirmed in vitro that three CMV-associated chains were specific for CMV antigens.

The CDR3 sequence is 11 residues long. Germline V lookup: CDR1 GTSNPN, CDR2 SVGIG (reference sequence). The trim removed 4 bases at V and 5 bases at J, leaving 0 bases unmatched. Sequencing input: PBMCs. This TCR came from a female donor in good health and CMV-seropositive. The chain carries TRBV30 and TRBJ2-3; 7 bases agree with TRBD1. CDR3 in DNA: TGTGCCTGGACAGGGGGAGATACGCAGTATTTT. This gives the protein CAWTGGDTQYF. Using reference TRBV30 and TRBJ2-3 for the parts outside the CDR3, the full variable domain is SQTIHQWPATLVQPVGSPLSLECTVEGTSNPNLYWYRQAAGRGLQLLFYSVGIGQISSEVPQNLSASRPQDRQFILSSKKLLLSDSGFYLCAWTGGDTQYFGPGTRLTVL.